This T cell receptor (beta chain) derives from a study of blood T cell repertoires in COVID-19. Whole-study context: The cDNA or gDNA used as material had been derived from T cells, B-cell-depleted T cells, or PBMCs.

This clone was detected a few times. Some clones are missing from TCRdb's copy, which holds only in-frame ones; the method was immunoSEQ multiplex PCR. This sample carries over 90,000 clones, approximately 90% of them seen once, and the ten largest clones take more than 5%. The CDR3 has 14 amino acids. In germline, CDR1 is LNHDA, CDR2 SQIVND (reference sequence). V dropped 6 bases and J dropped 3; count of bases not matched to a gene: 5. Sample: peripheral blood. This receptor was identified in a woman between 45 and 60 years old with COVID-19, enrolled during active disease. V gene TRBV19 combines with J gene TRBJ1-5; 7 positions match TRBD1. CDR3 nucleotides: TGTGCCAGTAGAACAGGGGAAGTCAATCAGCCCCAGCATTTT. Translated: CASRTGEVNQPQHF. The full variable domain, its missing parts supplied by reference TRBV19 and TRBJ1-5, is DGGITQSPKYLFRKEGQNVTLSCEQNLNHDAMYWYRQDPGQGLRLIYYSQIVNDFQKGDIAEGYSVSREKKESFPLTVTSAQKNPTAFYLCASRTGEVNQPQHFGDGTRLSIL.